The present T cell receptor beta chain was sequenced within a study of T cell repertoires in cytomegalovirus infection. Study context: It was the public TCR beta signatures that indicated both CMV infection and matching HLA type.

TCRdb ran MiXCR on the reads and lists one entry per CDR3 protein. The repertoire holds approximately 180,000 distinct CDR3 sequences, with about 17% as singletons. Study-wide results and caveats: It was HLA-C-restricted CMV-specific TCR beta clonotypes that dominated the response ex vivo.

There are a few counts of this clonotype. The antigen remains undetermined. The source material was CD8+ T cells from PBMCs. The sequence came from a human donor in good health (CMV status not recorded). Some clones in this sample may be carry-over from other donors' samples.

The CDR3 here is CATQLNRQGAKPQHF. The DNA of the CDR3 is TGTGCCACCCAGCTTAATAGACAGGGGGCGAAGCCCCAGCATTTT. The chain links TRBV7-2 to TRBJ1-5, with TRBD1 matching over 10 bases. Germline CDR1 reads SGHTA; CDR2 reads FQGNSA. CDR3 length equals 15 residues. J was trimmed by 8 bases and V by 10 bases; bases with no gene match: 14.